This note documents a single T cell receptor (beta chain) sequence. The sample comes from a study of early T cells in non-severe SARS-CoV-2 infection. V was clipped by 5 bases and J by 0 bases, with 14 bases between them. The germline CDR1 and CDR2 sequences are SGHAT and FQNNGV. This CDR3 has 16 residues. Each single cDNA molecule received a unique molecular identifier. Via MiXCR, TCRdb re-called the 5' RACE reads, giving one row per CDR3 protein. The sample consists of tens of thousands of distinct CDR3 sequences, approximately 12% of them appearing once. This rearrangement joins TRBV11-2 to TRBJ1-5; D unresolved. The clonotype was recovered from an adult who was a healthcare worker with PCR-confirmed SARS-CoV-2 infection or an uninfected control (not recorded which). The sequencing input was whole blood. This CDR3 is CASSQIWTDSNQPQHF. CDR3 sequence (DNA): TGTGCCAGCAGCCAAATTTGGACCGATAGCAATCAGCCCCAGCATTTT.